The present entry profiles one TCR beta chain with its context. Peripheral blood came from all dose cohorts at three timepoints. From germline, CDR1 is SGDLS and CDR2 YYNGEE. Trimming took 0 bases from V and 8 from J, leaving 9 bases between them. The CDR3 has 13 residues. The data derive from a study of OX40 agonist ivuxolimab in advanced cancers. Turning to the study itself: Dose-escalation cases comprised hepatocellular carcinoma, melanoma, renal cell or head and neck cancer. Among those enrolled, mean age was 60 years (range about 23 to 90) and over 70% were male.

Some clones are missing from TCRdb's copy, which holds only in-frame ones; the method was immunoSEQ multiplex PCR. Among roughly 80,000 clones listed, 80% to 90% were seen once. The chain joins TRBV9 to TRBJ1-3; D ambiguous. This receptor was taken from an adult with an advanced solid tumor such as melanoma, head and neck, liver or kidney cancer. The sequenced sample was CD4+ or CD8+ T cells sorted from blood, obtained in a trial of the OX40 agonist ivuxolimab. CDR3: CASSVGGGDTIYF. Here the CDR3 DNA reads TGTGCCAGCAGCGTAGGGGGTGGTGACACCATATATTTT.